This entry describes one TCR beta chain. Using immunoSEQ multiplex PCR, the repertoire was profiled, and TCRdb retains in-frame clones only, with some absent. The sample contains approximately 470,000 clones, 75% to 90% of which appear only once. The source of the sample is a study of blood T cell repertoires in COVID-19. Study summary: PBMCs, B-cell-depleted T cells, or T cells provided the cDNA or gDNA that made up the material.

V was pared by 7 bases and J by 0 bases, with 12 bases between. Germline V gene sequence: CDR1 SGHRS, CDR2 YFSETQ. The CDR3 runs 14 residues. Each participant's cohort was designated according to participant-reported clinical history. This chain uses TRBV5-1 with TRBJ2-3; tentative D call: TRBD1 (6 bases). The sample consisted of PBMCs or T cells enriched from blood (not recorded which). This clonotype was sampled from a woman aged 18-30 years who had recovered from COVID-19. The DNA for the CDR3 is TGCGCCAGCTCGGACAGATCTAGCACAGATACGCAGTATTTT. Residues: CASSDRSSTDTQYF.